Listed below are T cell receptor beta chains from one sample, sequenced in a study of blood T cell repertoires in COVID-19. TCRdb's copy holds only in-frame clones and misses some; the assay was immunoSEQ multiplex PCR. The sample holds roughly 250,000 clones, roughly nine tenths seen once. The material sequenced was PBMCs or T cells enriched from blood (not recorded which). These receptors were obtained from a woman between 50 and 59 years old who had recovered from COVID-19. Both conserved end residues are part of each CDR3. A D gene is named only where the DNA matches it firmly. Rows give clone size only sometimes, using once, few, many, or a class for an expanded clone.

v_gene: TRBV10-3; j_gene: TRBJ1-1; d_gene: -; abundance: -; CDR3aa: CAISESRGAAGPEMAFF; CDR3nt: TGTGCCATCAGTGAGTCCCGGGGGGCAGCGGGCCCTGAGATGGCTTTCTTT
v_gene: TRBV12-3/TRBV12-4; j_gene: TRBJ2-5; d_gene: -; abundance: -; CDR3aa: CASSPPGTKTQYF; CDR3nt: TGTGCCAGCAGTCCCCCCGGGACAAAGACCCAGTACTTC
v_gene: TRBV7-2; j_gene: TRBJ2-7; d_gene: TRBD2; abundance: -; CDR3aa: CASSPGVAGYEQYF; CDR3nt: TGTGCCAGCAGCCCCGGGGTAGCGGGGTACGAGCAGTACTTC
v_gene: TRBV5-5; j_gene: TRBJ1-3; d_gene: TRBD1; abundance: -; CDR3aa: CASSTSGVGQGRNTIYF; CDR3nt: TGTGCCAGCAGCACCTCAGGAGTCGGACAGGGCCGAAACACCATATATTTT
v_gene: TRBV14; j_gene: TRBJ2-7; d_gene: -; abundance: -; CDR3aa: CASSQDSLSYEQYF; CDR3nt: TGTGCCAGCAGCCAGGACAGCCTCTCCTACGAGCAGTACTTC
v_gene: TRBV5-4; j_gene: TRBJ1-4; d_gene: TRBD1; abundance: -; CDR3aa: CASSVGQVGYEKLFF; CDR3nt: TGTGCCAGCAGCGTCGGACAGGTTGGGTATGAAAAACTGTTTTTT
v_gene: TRBV3-1/TRBV3-2; j_gene: TRBJ1-2; d_gene: TRBD1; abundance: -; CDR3aa: CASQPGQGRGYTF; CDR3nt: TGTGCCAGCCAGCCGGGACAGGGACGGGGCTACACCTTC
v_gene: TRBV18; j_gene: TRBJ1-1; d_gene: TRBD1; abundance: -; CDR3aa: CASSPRGQGGTEAFF; CDR3nt: TGTGCCAGCTCACCTAGGGGACAGGGAGGGACTGAAGCTTTCTTT
v_gene: TRBV5-1; j_gene: TRBJ1-3; d_gene: -; abundance: -; CDR3aa: CASSFKEGKGNTIYF; CDR3nt: TGCGCCAGCAGCTTTAAGGAGGGAAAAGGAAACACCATATATTTT
v_gene: TRBV7-9; j_gene: TRBJ2-5; d_gene: TRBD1; abundance: -; CDR3aa: CASSLGDRALETQYF; CDR3nt: TGTGCCAGCAGCTTAGGGGACAGGGCATTGGAGACCCAGTACTTC
v_gene: TRBV6-5; j_gene: TRBJ1-5; d_gene: TRBD1; abundance: -; CDR3aa: CASSRTGLVAQHF; CDR3nt: TGTGCCAGCAGCCGGACAGGGCTAGTGGCCCAGCATTTT
v_gene: TRBV7-3; j_gene: TRBJ2-1; d_gene: -; abundance: -; CDR3aa: CASSPRAGISYNEQFF; CDR3nt: TGTGCCAGCAGCCCGAGAGCGGGTATCTCCTACAATGAGCAGTTCTTC
v_gene: TRBV7-8; j_gene: TRBJ2-2; d_gene: TRBD2; abundance: -; CDR3aa: CASSTGLAGVFGELFF; CDR3nt: TGTGCCAGCAGCACGGGACTAGCGGGAGTCTTCGGGGAGCTGTTTTTT
v_gene: TRBV28; j_gene: TRBJ2-7; d_gene: -; abundance: -; CDR3aa: CASSLSGGRQYEQYF; CDR3nt: TGTGCCAGCAGTTTATCAGGAGGCCGACAATACGAGCAGTACTTC
v_gene: TRBV27; j_gene: TRBJ1-1; d_gene: -; abundance: -; CDR3aa: CASSALQGAEAFF; CDR3nt: TGTGCCAGCAGTGCCCTACAGGGAGCTGAAGCTTTCTTT
v_gene: TRBV7-3; j_gene: TRBJ1-5; d_gene: -; abundance: -; CDR3aa: CASSDLGATNQPQHF; CDR3nt: TGTGCCAGCAGCGACCTTGGGGCCACGAATCAGCCCCAGCATTTT
v_gene: TRBV7-8; j_gene: TRBJ2-1; d_gene: TRBD2; abundance: -; CDR3aa: CASSNTSGIPPYNEQFF; CDR3nt: TGTGCCAGCAGCAATACTAGCGGGATACCACCTTACAATGAGCAGTTCTTC
v_gene: TRBV3-1/TRBV3-2; j_gene: TRBJ1-2; d_gene: -; abundance: -; CDR3aa: CASSQGTAFPDYGYTF; CDR3nt: TGTGCCAGCAGCCAAGGGACAGCCTTTCCTGACTATGGCTACACCTTC
v_gene: TRBV7-2; j_gene: TRBJ2-3; d_gene: TRBD2; abundance: -; CDR3aa: CASSLGLAGGDTQYF; CDR3nt: TGTGCCAGCAGCTTAGGACTAGCGGGGGGAGATACGCAGTATTTT
v_gene: TRBV7-2; j_gene: TRBJ1-1; d_gene: -; abundance: -; CDR3aa: CASSPGAATEAFF; CDR3nt: TGTGCCAGCAGCCCTGGGGCGGCCACTGAAGCTTTCTTT
v_gene: TRBV10-1; j_gene: TRBJ1-6; d_gene: TRBD1; abundance: few; CDR3aa: CASSESTGGSASTLHF; CDR3nt: TGCGCCAGCAGTGAGTCCACAGGGGGCTCCGCATCAACCCTCCACTTT
v_gene: TRBV6-5; j_gene: TRBJ1-1; d_gene: TRBD1; abundance: -; CDR3aa: CASMGTGNTEAFF; CDR3nt: TGTGCCAGCATGGGGACAGGGAACACTGAAGCTTTCTTT
v_gene: TRBV6-5; j_gene: TRBJ1-1; d_gene: TRBD1; abundance: -; CDR3aa: CASSPGQGVKTEAFF; CDR3nt: TGTGCCAGCAGCCCCGGACAGGGGGTGAAGACTGAAGCTTTCTTT
v_gene: TRBV5-4; j_gene: TRBJ1-2; d_gene: -; abundance: -; CDR3aa: CASSLGAGGGYGYTF; CDR3nt: TGTGCCAGCAGCTTGGGGGCAGGCGGAGGCTATGGCTACACCTTC
v_gene: TRBV6-5; j_gene: TRBJ2-7; d_gene: -; abundance: -; CDR3aa: CASIVLHEQYF; CDR3nt: TGTGCCAGCATCGTACTTCACGAGCAGTACTTC
v_gene: TRBV4-1; j_gene: TRBJ2-6; d_gene: -; abundance: -; CDR3aa: CASSHSAPGAGANVLTF; CDR3nt: TGCGCCAGCAGCCACTCGGCCCCCGGGGCTGGGGCCAACGTCCTGACTTTC
v_gene: TRBV12-3/TRBV12-4; j_gene: TRBJ2-3; d_gene: -; abundance: -; CDR3aa: CASSSFTDTQYF; CDR3nt: TGTGCCAGCAGTTCCTTCACAGATACGCAGTATTTT
v_gene: TRBV18; j_gene: TRBJ2-7; d_gene: -; abundance: -; CDR3aa: CASSSGFYETSEQYF; CDR3nt: TGTGCCAGCTCCTCAGGCTTCTACGAGACCAGCGAGCAGTACTTC
v_gene: TRBV7-3; j_gene: TRBJ2-1; d_gene: TRBD2; abundance: -; CDR3aa: CASSLGASGYNEQFF; CDR3nt: TGTGCCAGCAGCTTAGGGGCTAGCGGATACAATGAGCAGTTCTTC
v_gene: TRBV5-8; j_gene: TRBJ1-1; d_gene: -; abundance: -; CDR3aa: CASSLGPSTSTEAFF; CDR3nt: TGTGCCAGCAGCTTGGGCCCCTCAACCAGCACTGAAGCTTTCTTT
v_gene: TRBV3-1/TRBV3-2; j_gene: TRBJ2-2; d_gene: TRBD1; abundance: -; CDR3aa: CASSRLRETTGQRNTGELFF; CDR3nt: TGTGCCAGCAGCCGACTGAGGGAGACGACGGGACAGCGAAACACCGGGGAGCTGTTTTTT
v_gene: TRBV5-1; j_gene: TRBJ2-7; d_gene: TRBD2; abundance: -; CDR3aa: CASSPLSEAGKYEQYF; CDR3nt: TGCGCCAGCAGCCCCCTCAGCGAAGCGGGAAAGTACGAGCAGTACTTC
v_gene: TRBV21-1; j_gene: TRBJ1-1; d_gene: -; abundance: few; CDR3aa: CASSNRRGTEAFF; CDR3nt: TGTGCCAGCAGCAACAGGAGGGGAACTGAAGCTTTCTTT
v_gene: TRBV28; j_gene: TRBJ1-5; d_gene: -; abundance: -; CDR3aa: CASSLYSNQPQHF; CDR3nt: TGTGCCAGCAGCCTATATAGCAATCAGCCCCAGCATTTT
v_gene: TRBV24-1; j_gene: TRBJ2-2; d_gene: TRBD2; abundance: -; CDR3aa: CATSAPGLTKTGELFF; CDR3nt: TGTGCCACCAGTGCTCCGGGACTAACGAAGACCGGGGAGCTGTTTTTT
v_gene: TRBV7-2; j_gene: TRBJ1-1; d_gene: -; abundance: -; CDR3aa: CASRLGLWFDTEAFF; CDR3nt: TGTGCCAGCAGACTAGGGTTGTGGTTTGACACTGAAGCTTTCTTT
v_gene: TRBV6-2/TRBV6-3; j_gene: TRBJ2-3; d_gene: TRBD2; abundance: -; CDR3aa: CASSRRGAGGTDTQYF; CDR3nt: TGTGCCAGCAGTAGACGTGGAGCGGGAGGTACAGATACGCAGTATTTT
v_gene: TRBV6-6; j_gene: TRBJ1-2; d_gene: -; abundance: -; CDR3aa: CASSPWVLQGRFGYTF; CDR3nt: TGTGCCAGCTCCCCGTGGGTACTTCAGGGGCGTTTTGGCTACACCTTC
v_gene: TRBV29-1; j_gene: TRBJ2-1; d_gene: -; abundance: -; CDR3aa: CSVEGAYEQFF; CDR3nt: TGCAGCGTGGAGGGCGCTTATGAGCAGTTCTTC